These T cell receptor beta chains were read from a single sample in a study of cytomegalovirus exposure and HLA in healthy donors. This table comes from immunoSEQ multiplex PCR, and its TCRdb copy is limited to in-frame clones, with some not included. The table has 150,000 to 170,000 clones, 65% to 85% seen once. The source material was PBMCs. These receptors were taken from a woman aged 40 to 50 in good health and CMV-seropositive. Both conserved end residues are part of each CDR3. Fields, in order: CDR3 protein, CDR3 DNA, D gene, clone size, J gene, V gene. A D gene is named only where the DNA matches it firmly. Clone size is not always given. Where it is, it says once, few, many or a class for expanded clones.

CASSADRISGNTIYF	TGTGCCAGCAGCGCGGACAGGATCTCTGGAAACACCATATATTTT	TRBD1	once	TRBJ1-3	TRBV11-1
CSGLLSTGELFF	TGCAGCGGACTCCTAAGCACCGGGGAGCTGTTTTTT	.	.	TRBJ2-2	TRBV29-1
CAWMNDWVMNTEAFF	TGTGCCTGGATGAATGACTGGGTCATGAACACTGAAGCTTTCTTT	.	.	TRBJ1-1	TRBV30
CASRVTSGRVSQKTDTQYF	TGTGCCAGCAGAGTCACTAGCGGGAGGGTGAGCCAGAAAACGGATACGCAGTATTTT	TRBD2	.	TRBJ2-3	TRBV27
CASSTGNTEAFF	TGCGCCAGCAGTACGGGGAACACTGAAGCTTTCTTT	.	.	TRBJ1-1	TRBV10-1
CAWSGQGFNQPQHF	TGTGCCTGGAGCGGACAGGGTTTCAATCAGCCCCAGCATTTT	TRBD1	.	TRBJ1-5	TRBV30
CASRNPGGGGTEAFF	TGTGCCAGCAGGAACCCGGGGGGGGGAGGCACTGAAGCTTTCTTT	.	.	TRBJ1-1	TRBV2
CASSEWGAGGPFGETQYF	TGTGCCAGCAGTGAATGGGGCGCGGGAGGGCCTTTTGGAGAGACCCAGTACTTC	TRBD2	.	TRBJ2-5	TRBV25-1
CASRLGQMNTEAFF	TGCGCCAGCAGGTTGGGACAGATGAACACTGAAGCTTTCTTT	TRBD1	.	TRBJ1-1	TRBV5-1
CASYPGQGRGQPQHF	TGTGCCAGTTATCCGGGACAGGGGAGAGGACAGCCCCAGCATTTT	TRBD1	.	TRBJ1-5	TRBV6-1
CASSVPSFYYGYTF	TGTGCCAGCAGCGTACCGAGTTTCTACTATGGCTACACCTTC	.	few	TRBJ1-2	TRBV9
CASSSSSSGRGDTQYF	TGTGCCAGCAGTTCCTCTTCTAGCGGGAGGGGGGATACGCAGTATTTT	TRBD2	.	TRBJ2-3	TRBV6-5
CASSRDRDVGEQYF	TGTGCCAGCAGCCGAGACAGGGACGTCGGCGAGCAGTACTTC	TRBD1	.	TRBJ2-7	TRBV27
CASSIRPSGSYNEQFF	TGTGCCAGTAGTATTCGGCCTAGCGGGAGCTACAATGAGCAGTTCTTC	TRBD2	few	TRBJ2-1	TRBV19
CSVGTGGPGNTIYF	TGCAGCGTGGGGACAGGGGGTCCTGGAAACACCATATATTTT	TRBD1	few	TRBJ1-3	TRBV29-1
CASRSGQYSNQPQHF	TGTGCCAGCCGATCGGGACAGTATAGCAATCAGCCCCAGCATTTT	TRBD1	.	TRBJ1-5	TRBV27
CASSYSSSGQNTEAFF	TGTGCCAGCAGTTACTCGAGCTCAGGCCAGAACACTGAAGCTTTCTTT	.	.	TRBJ1-1	TRBV6-5
CASASGLAEETQYF	TGTGCCAGCGCTTCCGGACTAGCGGAAGAGACCCAGTACTTC	TRBD2	.	TRBJ2-5	TRBV19
CASVGGAYQETQYF	TGTGCCAGCGTAGGGGGCGCGTACCAAGAGACCCAGTACTTC	TRBD1	once	TRBJ2-5	TRBV7-9
CASSGRTGENEKLFF	TGTGCCAGCAGCGGTAGGACAGGCGAGAATGAAAAACTGTTTTTT	TRBD1	.	TRBJ1-4	TRBV5-5
CASRERQGLNTEAFF	TGTGCCAGCAGAGAAAGACAGGGGCTGAACACTGAAGCTTTCTTT	TRBD1	.	TRBJ1-1	TRBV5-8
CASSFAGGSPRAPYEQYF	TGTGCCAGCAGCTTTGCGGGAGGATCCCCGAGGGCCCCTTACGAGCAGTACTTC	TRBD2	.	TRBJ2-7	TRBV7-6
CASSQAPGTIQETQYF	TGTGCCAGCAGCCAAGCCCCCGGGACTATCCAAGAGACCCAGTACTTC	TRBD2	.	TRBJ2-5	TRBV14
CAWSVPIDRWLNTEAFF	TGTGCCTGGAGTGTACCGATCGACAGGTGGTTGAACACTGAAGCTTTCTTT	.	once	TRBJ1-1	TRBV30
CASSYFVSGTAYEQYF	TGTGCCAGCAGTTACTTCGTTAGCGGGACCGCCTACGAGCAGTACTTC	TRBD2	.	TRBJ2-7	TRBV6-5
CASSYSGVGQPQHF	TGTGCCAGCAGTTATTCGGGGGTGGGTCAGCCCCAGCATTTT	.	.	TRBJ1-5	TRBV27
CSVESPRQPYGYTF	TGCAGCGTTGAATCCCCCCGACAGCCATATGGCTACACCTTC	.	.	TRBJ1-2	TRBV29-1
CASRPGFQYF	TGTGCCAGCAGACCCGGTTTCCAGTACTTC	.	few	TRBJ2-5	TRBV6-5
CASSAGASGTTDTQYF	TGTGCCAGCAGCGCCGGCGCTAGCGGGACTACAGATACGCAGTATTTT	TRBD2	.	TRBJ2-3	TRBV7-9
CASQNPGLRVAGANVLTF	TGCGCCAGCCAAAACCCGGGACTTAGGGTCGCTGGGGCCAACGTCCTGACTTTC	.	.	TRBJ2-6	TRBV5-1
CAWRRGPGETQYF	TGTGCCTGGAGAAGGGGGCCAGGAGAGACCCAGTACTTC	TRBD1	.	TRBJ2-5	TRBV30
CASSQAVRTSGRDTQYF	TGTGCCAGCAGCCAGGCAGTCAGGACTAGCGGGAGGGATACGCAGTATTTT	TRBD2	.	TRBJ2-3	TRBV4-2
CASSQISALDTQYF	TGTGCCAGCAGCCAAATTAGCGCTTTAGATACGCAGTATTTT	.	.	TRBJ2-3	TRBV14
CASSSSGEVTDTQYF	TGCGCCAGCAGCTCCTCGGGGGAGGTCACAGATACGCAGTATTTT	.	once	TRBJ2-3	TRBV5-1
CASSARLTGKNTEAFF	TGTGCCAGCAGCGCACGATTGACAGGGAAGAACACTGAAGCTTTCTTT	TRBD1	.	TRBJ1-1	TRBV11-3
CSGMTSRRPDEQYF	TGCAGCGGTATGACTAGCAGGAGACCCGACGAGCAGTACTTC	TRBD2	once	TRBJ2-7	TRBV29-1
CASSYGRARETQYF	TGTGCCAGCAGTTATGGGAGGGCCCGAGAGACCCAGTACTTC	TRBD2	once	TRBJ2-5	TRBV5-6
CASSITGGAEAFF	TGTGCCAGCAGTATTACAGGGGGCGCTGAAGCTTTCTTT	TRBD1	.	TRBJ1-1	TRBV7-9
CASKWGGGYEQYF	TGTGCCAGCAAATGGGGAGGGGGCTACGAGCAGTACTTC	.	.	TRBJ2-7	TRBV2
CASSVEFNTEAFF	TGTGCCAGCAGCGTGGAGTTCAACACTGAAGCTTTCTTT	.	few	TRBJ1-1	TRBV9
CASSLSGQEDEQYF	TGTGCCAGCAGCTTATCGGGACAGGAGGACGAGCAGTACTTC	TRBD1	.	TRBJ2-7	TRBV11-2
CASSLEAPGTEAFF	TGTGCCAGCAGCTTAGAAGCCCCCGGCACTGAAGCTTTCTTT	.	.	TRBJ1-1	TRBV11-3
CASSLVGRSSGNTIYF	TGCGCCAGCAGCTTGGTGGGCCGCAGCTCTGGAAACACCATATATTTT	.	once	TRBJ1-3	TRBV5-1
CASSVVPSSGGVNEQFF	TGTGCCAGCAGCGTAGTTCCCTCCTCGGGAGGGGTCAATGAGCAGTTCTTC	TRBD2	.	TRBJ2-1	TRBV9
CASSGTGGPEQFF	TGTGCCAGCAGCGGGACAGGGGGTCCGGAGCAGTTCTTC	TRBD1	.	TRBJ2-1	TRBV25-1
CASSPGGGTEAFF	TGTGCCAGCAGTCCAGGGGGTGGGACTGAAGCTTTCTTT	TRBD1	.	TRBJ1-1	TRBV27
CASSDRNYGYTF	TGTGCCAGCAGTGACAGAAACTATGGCTACACCTTC	.	.	TRBJ1-2	TRBV25-1
CASSQDESSGGWEQYF	TGTGCCAGCAGCCAAGATGAGTCTAGCGGGGGGTGGGAGCAGTACTTC	TRBD2	.	TRBJ2-7	TRBV4-2
CASSPSGSPGRANVLTF	TGTGCCAGCAGCCCTTCGGGTTCCCCAGGGAGGGCCAACGTCCTGACTTTC	.	.	TRBJ2-6	TRBV9
CASSERDLLDSYEQYF	TGTGCCAGCAGTGAACGGGATTTACTCGACTCCTACGAGCAGTACTTC	.	.	TRBJ2-7	TRBV6-1
CASSQIGRAEAFF	TGTGCCAGCAGCCAGATAGGGCGGGCTGAAGCTTTCTTT	.	.	TRBJ1-1	TRBV14
CASSLLGTSGSNEQFF	TGTGCCAGCAGCTTACTTGGGACTAGCGGGAGTAATGAGCAGTTCTTC	TRBD2	.	TRBJ2-1	TRBV7-6
CASSLTGGSGANVLTF	TGTGCCAGCAGCTTAACGGGAGGCTCTGGGGCCAACGTCCTGACTTTC	TRBD2	.	TRBJ2-6	TRBV11-3
CATKDYLYYEQYF	TGTGCCACAAAGGACTACCTCTACTACGAGCAGTACTTC	.	.	TRBJ2-7	TRBV5-4
CASPPQENYGYTF	TGTGCCTCCCCACCACAGGAGAACTATGGCTACACCTTC	.	once	TRBJ1-2	TRBV30
CASGTGYEQYF	TGTGCCTCAGGGACAGGCTACGAGCAGTACTTC	TRBD1	.	TRBJ2-7	TRBV28
CASSLGQFEAFF	TGTGCCAGTAGTCTCGGACAGTTTGAAGCTTTCTTT	.	.	TRBJ1-1	TRBV19
CATRRQGQGSSEQYF	TGTGCCACCAGGAGGCAGGGACAGGGTAGCTCCGAGCAGTACTTC	TRBD1	few	TRBJ2-7	TRBV6-5
CASSLASGSSWNTGELFF	TGTGCCAGCAGCTTAGCTAGCGGGAGTAGTTGGAACACCGGGGAGCTGTTTTTT	TRBD2	.	TRBJ2-2	TRBV7-9